A single sample gave rise to the 23 T cell receptor beta chains below, sequenced in a study (dated by TCRdb to 2013 to 2016). Library preparation was by 5' RACE. The listed sequencing device is Illumina MiSeq. TCRdb redid the processing of the public reads, applying fastp at Q25 and MiXCR, and retained in-frame beta chains. Every distinct CDR3 protein forms one entry, paired with its most common genes and DNA. For this sample the table gives about 50,000 distinct CDR3 sequences, of which around a quarter were detected only once. The ten most abundant clones make up roughly 2% of the sample. The source material was naive CD4+ T cells sorted from blood. Per the publication, the cell subset or site label means: naive CD4+ T cells, CD4+CD45RA+CD25-. Receptor source: a female donor with breast cancer.

The rearrangement links TRBV7-8 to TRBJ2-2; 7 positions agree with TRBD1. The J segment lost 3 bases and the V segment lost 4 bases, leaving 2 bases of the junction unmatched. The CDR3 contains 14 residues. Germline loops: CDR1 SGHVS, CDR2 FQNEAQ. For the CDR3, the DNA is TGTGCCAGCAGCTGGCAGGGGGACACCGGGGAGCTGTTTTTT. This gives the protein CASSWQGDTGELFF.

In this sample, this clonotype turned up once. J is TRBJ2-2 and V is TRBV4-3; possibly TRBD1 for D (6 bases). V was trimmed by 0 bases and J by 2 bases, leaving 19 bases between them. CDR3 length: 19 amino acids. Germline V gives CDR1 LGHNA, CDR2 YSLEER. DNA for the CDR3: TGCGCCAGCAGCCAAGACGTAACCCACAGGGTCGGAAACACCGGGGAGCTGTTTTTT. Its protein is CASSQDVTHRVGNTGELFF.

This clonotype turned up a few times. Lacking the conserved final phenylalanine or tryptophan, this CDR3 likely reflects a read error. The DNA is left out, because the CDR3 cannot be placed on it with certainty; the CDR3 is given as TCRdb lists it. This chain links TRBV5-1 with TRBJ2-1; the table gives TRBD1 as D, unverified against the DNA. Germline V gives CDR1 SGHRS, CDR2 YFSETQ. The CDR3 totals 20 residues, both ends included. The CDR3 protein is CASSSRPSVAGAVSYNEQLS.

With regard to this clonotype: One end of the junction fails to match germline, which may point to a read error. The CDR3 sequence is CSASWGTGLYEQHF. As DNA, the CDR3 is TGCAGTGCTAGTTGGGGGACAGGGCTCTACGAGCAGCACTTC. This rearrangement joins TRBV20-1 to TRBJ2-7; 9 bases map to TRBD1. This CDR3 contains 14 residues. The germline V gene has CDR1 DFQATT and CDR2 SNEGSKA (reference sequence).

This clonotype has more than one count but fewer than ten. V gene TRBV5-1 combines with J gene TRBJ2-3; a possible D gene is TRBD1 (6 bases). V lost 4 bases and J lost 2, with 17 bases in between. This CDR3 spans 16 amino acids. Germline V gene lookup returns CDR1 SGHRS and CDR2 YFSETQ. The CDR3 region is CASSDTTGIPTDTQYF. The CDR3 DNA follows: TGCGCCAGCAGCGACACGACAGGAATACCCACAGATACGCAGTATTTT.

V usage is TRBV9 and J usage is TRBJ2-5, with D possibly matching TRBD2 (6 bases). The V and J ends lost 0 bases and 7 bases respectively, with 13 bases between them. Germline values: CDR1 SGDLS, CDR2 YYNGEE. This CDR3 has 14 residues. The CDR3 here is CASSVDGEAGTQYF. CDR3 in DNA: TGTGCCAGCAGCGTAGACGGGGAGGCGGGGACCCAGTACTTC.

This clonotype appeared a few times. This chain connects TRBV30 to TRBJ2-7, with 9 bases aligning to TRBD1. This CDR3 contains 13 residues. Germline loops: CDR1 GTSNPN, CDR2 SVGIG (reference sequence). The CDR3 DNA is TGTGCGGCCCGACAGGGGGTTCTGGACGAGCAGTACTTC. Translation gives CAARQGVLDEQYF.

V usage is TRBV7-9 and J usage is TRBJ2-5, with D unclear. The CDR3 is made up of 13 amino acids. Trimming shortened V by 1 base and J by 5 bases, and 8 bases separated the two germline ends. Germline loops: CDR1 SEHNR, CDR2 FQNEAQ (reference sequence). CDR3 sequence reads: CASSLGARETQYF. The CDR3 nucleotides read TGTGCCAGCAGCTTAGGCGCGCGGGAGACCCAGTACTTC.

This clonotype was seen only a few times. This chain uses TRBV11-1 with TRBJ2-3; 15 nucleotides agree with TRBD2. The trim removed 4 bases at V and 9 bases at J, leaving 2 bases unmatched. The CDR3 extends over 14 amino acids. The germline V gene encodes CDR1 SGHAT and CDR2 FQDESV (reference sequence). The CDR3: CASSWTSGRATQYF. Written as DNA, the CDR3 is TGTGCCAGCAGCTGGACTAGCGGGAGGGCCACGCAGTATTTT.

As regards this clonotype: Possible read error: a much larger clone is one base away. Here the CDR3 omits its conserved ending phenylalanine or tryptophan, so a read error is the likely source. This chain joins TRBV7-2 and TRBJ2-7, with 7 bases matching TRBD2. V gave up 5 bases and J gave up 9 bases; unmatched junction bases: 7. Germline V gene sequence: CDR1 SGHTA, CDR2 FQGNSA. CDR3 size: 12 residues. Here the CDR3 reads CASSHNPGGQYL. CDR3 DNA sequence: TGTGCCAGCAGCCACAATCCGGGGGGGCAGTACCTC.

The chain is built from TRBV20-1 and TRBJ2-5; unclear D gene. The CDR3 consists of 13 residues. Germline V gene sequence: CDR1 DFQATT, CDR2 SNEGSKA (reference sequence). The V and J ends lost 7 bases and 0 bases respectively, with 12 bases between them. The CDR3 spells CSGPSPYQETQYF. DNA of the CDR3: TGCAGTGGGCCCTCGCCTTACCAAGAGACCCAGTACTTC.

The gene calls are TRBV6-5 and TRBJ1-6; D not certain. Germline CDR1 reads MNHEY; CDR2 reads SVGAGI. This CDR3 is 16 amino acids long. V was trimmed by 2 bases and J by 8 bases, leaving 16 bases between them. The CDR3 nucleotides are TGTGCCAGCAGTTACGCCCAGAAGGCGGGTGATTCACCCCTCCACTTT. This encodes CASSYAQKAGDSPLHF.

Remarks on this clonotype: Relative to the germline gene, one junction end is altered; a read error may explain this. The J gene is TRBJ2-4, the V gene TRBV5-1; possible D gene TRBD1, 5 bases. The CDR3 is 16 amino acids. The V gene's germline CDR1 is SGHRS and CDR2 YFSETQ. The CDR3 sequence is CTSSWRDGAAQNIQYF. The CDR3 DNA reads as TGCACCAGCAGCTGGAGAGATGGGGCGGCCCAAAACATTCAGTACTTC.

This clonotype was seen a handful of times. The chain joins TRBV25-1 to TRBJ2-1, with D uncertain. The V gene lost 6 bases and the J gene lost 0 bases, with 6 bases spanning the gap. Per the germline V gene, CDR1 is MGHDK and CDR2 is SYGVNS. The length of the CDR3 is 13 residues. Written as DNA, the CDR3 is TGTGCCAGCAGCGGATTCTCCTACAATGAGCAGTTCTTC. Amino acids: CASSGFSYNEQFF.

The table lists this clonotype with a few counts. This chain links TRBV11-1 with TRBJ2-2; 7 bases align to TRBD1. Germline CDR1 reads SGHAT; CDR2 reads FQDESV (reference sequence). The length of the CDR3 is 13 residues. V trimming: 5 bases; J trimming: 6 bases; junction bases outside the gene matches: 3. The chain's CDR3 is CASSLTGAGELFF. The CDR3 DNA reads as TGTGCCAGCAGCCTCACAGGGGCCGGGGAGCTGTTTTTT. The variable domain in full, completed from reference TRBV11-1 and TRBJ2-2, reads EAEVAQSPRYKITEKSQAVAFWCDPISGHATLYWYRQILGQGPELLVQFQDESVVDDSQLPKDRFSAERLKGVDSTLKIQPAELGDSAMYLCASSLTGAGELFFGEGSRLTVL.

The J gene is TRBJ2-7, the V gene TRBV11-2; D is ambiguous. Germline V gene data show CDR1 as SGHAT and CDR2 as FQNNGV. This CDR3 region has 18 residues. Trimming left V 0 bases short and J 2 bases short, with 20 bases between. The CDR3 spells CASSLESSRWGIPYEQYF. The CDR3 DNA sequence: TGTGCCAGCAGCTTAGAATCTTCCCGTTGGGGAATTCCCTACGAGCAGTACTTC. Variable domain in full (rest from reference TRBV11-2 and TRBJ2-7): EAGVAQSPRYKIIEKRQSVAFWCNPISGHATLYWYQQILGQGPKLLIQFQNNGVVDDSQLPKDRFSAERLKGVDSTLKIQPAKLEDSAVYLCASSLESSRWGIPYEQYFGPGTRLTVT.

This clonotype was observed a handful of times. The chain couples TRBV9 to TRBJ2-2; D is unclear. This CDR3 contains 13 residues. Germline values: CDR1 SGDLS, CDR2 YYNGEE. Trimming cost V 6 bases and J 6 bases, with 12 bases left between them. The CDR3 loop is CASTPVFSGELFF. CDR3 nucleotides: TGTGCCAGCACCCCAGTCTTCTCCGGGGAGCTGTTTTTT.

This clonotype has just a few counts. This rearrangement joins TRBV7-6 to TRBJ2-6, with D hard to call. The CDR3 totals 16 residues. The ends were cut back, 0 bases at V and 0 bases at J, with 6 bases in the middle. CDR1 is SGHVS, CDR2 FNYEAQ, per germline. The CDR3 region is CASSLARISGANVLTF. CDR3 nucleotide sequence: TGTGCCAGCAGCTTAGCCAGGATCTCTGGGGCCAACGTCCTGACTTTC.

On this clonotype: This may arise from a read error, as a much more abundant clone is one base away. The V and J genes are TRBV9 and TRBJ2-3; D possibly matches TRBD1 or TRBD2 (5 bases each). V was clipped by 4 bases and J by 1 base, with 13 bases between them. The CDR3 totals 15 residues. Germline assignment: CDR1 SGDLS and CDR2 YYNGEE. The DNA for the CDR3 is TGTGCCAGCAGCATATGGGGGATGGGCACAGATACGCAGTATTTT. Protein: CASSIWGMGTDTQYF.

On this clonotype itself: At one end the junction does not follow the germline gene, possibly because of a read error. J is TRBJ1-1 and V is TRBV7-9; no reliable D call. The CDR3 contains 13 residues. The germline gives CDR1 SEHNR, CDR2 FQNEAQ (reference sequence). The CDR3 sequence is CASSLRMNTEVFF. As DNA, the CDR3 is TGTGCCAGCAGCCTCAGAATGAACACTGAAGTTTTCTTT.

This chain connects TRBV20-1 to TRBJ2-5; TRBD2 matches 9 bases. The germline CDR1 and CDR2 sequences are DFQATT and SNEGSKA (reference sequence). Trimming cost V 5 bases and J 5 bases; bases outside gene matches: 12. The CDR3 spans 15 residues. This chain's CDR3 is CSASVVAGVHETQYF. The CDR3 coding sequence is TGCAGTGCTTCTGTGGTAGCGGGGGTTCATGAGACCCAGTACTTC.

This clonotype came up a few times. The chain employs TRBV9 and TRBJ2-3, with a tentative D call TRBD2 (6 bases). Trimming left V 4 bases short and J 4 bases short, with 19 bases between. The CDR3 extends over 16 amino acids. Germline V gene data show CDR1 as SGDLS and CDR2 as YYNGEE. The DNA for the CDR3 is TGTGCCAGCAGCCCGGGGGTCAGCGATGTGGCAGATACGCAGTATTTT. Translated: CASSPGVSDVADTQYF.

This clonotype was observed a handful of times. V and J are TRBV20-1 and TRBJ2-3; TRBD2 is a possible D gene (5 bases). The V end was cut by 2 bases, the J end by 5 bases, with 5 bases between. This CDR3 is 11 amino acids long. The germline V gene has CDR1 DFQATT and CDR2 SNEGSKA (reference sequence). CDR3 sequence reads: CSARRGDTQYF. CDR3 sequence (DNA): TGCAGTGCTAGACGGGGAGATACGCAGTATTTT.